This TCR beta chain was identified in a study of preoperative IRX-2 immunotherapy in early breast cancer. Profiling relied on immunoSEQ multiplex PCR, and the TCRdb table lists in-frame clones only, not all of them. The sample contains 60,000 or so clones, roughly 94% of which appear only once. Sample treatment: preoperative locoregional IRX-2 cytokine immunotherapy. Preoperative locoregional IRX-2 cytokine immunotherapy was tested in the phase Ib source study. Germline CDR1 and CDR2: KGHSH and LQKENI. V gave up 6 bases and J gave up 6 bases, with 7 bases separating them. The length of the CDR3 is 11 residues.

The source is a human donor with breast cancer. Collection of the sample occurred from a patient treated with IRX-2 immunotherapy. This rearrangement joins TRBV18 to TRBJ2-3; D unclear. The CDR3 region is CASSPFDTQYF. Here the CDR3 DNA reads TGTGCCAGCTCCCCGTTCGATACGCAGTATTTT. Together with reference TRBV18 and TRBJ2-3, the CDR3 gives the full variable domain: NAGVMQNPRHLVRRRGQEARLRCSPMKGHSHVYWYRQLPEEGLKFMVYLQKENIIDESGMPKERFSAEFPKEGPSILRIQQVVRGDSAAYFCASSPFDTQYFGPGTRLTVL.